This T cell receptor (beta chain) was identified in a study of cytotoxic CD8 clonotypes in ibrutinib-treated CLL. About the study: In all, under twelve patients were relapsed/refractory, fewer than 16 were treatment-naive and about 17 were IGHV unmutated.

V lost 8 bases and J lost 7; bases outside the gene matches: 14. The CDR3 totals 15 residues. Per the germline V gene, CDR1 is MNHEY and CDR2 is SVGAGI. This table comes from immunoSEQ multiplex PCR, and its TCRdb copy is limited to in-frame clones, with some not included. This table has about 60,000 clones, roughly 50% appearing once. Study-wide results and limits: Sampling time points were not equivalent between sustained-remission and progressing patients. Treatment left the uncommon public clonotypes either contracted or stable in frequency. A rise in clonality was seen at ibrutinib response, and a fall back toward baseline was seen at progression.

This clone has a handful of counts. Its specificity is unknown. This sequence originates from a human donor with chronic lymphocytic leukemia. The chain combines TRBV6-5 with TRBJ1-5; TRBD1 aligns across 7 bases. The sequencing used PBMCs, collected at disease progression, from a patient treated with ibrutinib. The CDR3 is CASQTGQGVGQPQHF. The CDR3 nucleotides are TGTGCCAGCCAGACCGGCCAGGGGGTAGGACAGCCCCAGCATTTT.